A single sample is the source of the 3 T cell receptor beta chains below, sequenced in a study of T cell repertoires in cytomegalovirus infection. TCRdb called the reads again in MiXCR, with one record for every CDR3 protein. Among nearly 650,000 distinct CDR3 sequences listed, approximately 25% were seen once. The specimen sequenced was CD8+ T cells from PBMCs. The source of these receptors is a human donor in good health (CMV status not recorded). Some clones in this sample may be carry-over from other donors' samples.

This clonotype was picked up a small number of times. The V and J genes are TRBV7-6 and TRBJ2-3; D perhaps matches TRBD2 (5 bases). In germline, CDR1 is SGHVS, CDR2 FNYEAQ. Trimming took off 3 bases at V and 2 bases at J, with 12 bases between the two ends. The CDR3 sequence is 15 residues long. The CDR3 coding sequence is TGTGCCAGCAGCTTCCTCTCCGGGGACACAGATACGCAGTATTTT. The encoded protein is CASSFLSGDTDTQYF.

This clonotype showed up just a few times. This chain links TRBV7-9 with TRBJ1-2, with D tentatively TRBD1 (5 bases). Germline CDR1 reads SEHNR; CDR2 reads FQNEAQ (reference sequence). CDR3 length: 16 amino acids. V shed 7 bases and J shed 0 bases, with 18 bases lying between them. Here the CDR3 DNA reads TGTGCCAGCACCGACAGCGGATCCAAAACTAACTATGGCTACACCTTC. It encodes CASTDSGSKTNYGYTF.

A note on this clonotype: This may be a read error: a much more frequent sequence differs by one nucleotide. The rearrangement links TRBV7-2 to TRBJ1-2; no clear D gene. V lost 5 bases and J lost 4, with 20 bases in between. The CDR3 is made up of 16 amino acids. The germline gives CDR1 SGHTA, CDR2 FQGNSA. The CDR3 sequence: CASSLRRRAPSYGYTF. CDR3 nucleotides: TGTGCCAGCAGCCTCAGACGGCGCGCACCGAGCTATGGCTACACCTTC.